The 23 T cell receptor beta chains below come from one sample, sequenced in a study of T cells in women clearing cervical HPV infection. Only in-frame clones appear in the TCRdb table, and some are missing; sequencing was by immunoSEQ multiplex PCR. There are under 45,000 clones in the sample, with less than 8.5% held by the top ten. The sequenced material came from blood buffy coat. The source is a woman aged 18 to 75 with a cervical HPV16 infection that either progressed to CIN3+ or cleared (not recorded which).

Concerning this clone itself: The read gets to within 3 residues of the CDR3 end, and the germline J gene fills in the rest. The genes are TRBV29-1 and TRBJ1-1, with TRBD1 matching 9 bases. The CDR3 contains 16 residues. Germline lookup yields CDR1 SQVTM and CDR2 ANQGSEA. The J segment lost 0 bases and the V segment lost 4 bases, leaving 9 bases of the junction unmatched. The covered CDR3 bases are TGCAGCGTTGTAGCAGTTCGGACAGGGGTGAACACTGAA. This sequence encodes CSVVAVRTGVNTE. The complete CDR3 sequence is CSVVAVRTGVNTEAFF.

A remark on this clone: From the germline J gene comes the end of the CDR3, since the read stops 3 residues before it. The chain joins TRBV20-1 to TRBJ2-7; no firm D call. V lost 2 bases, J lost 0 bases, and 14 bases lay in between. Germline V CDR1 and CDR2: DFQATT, SNEGSKA (reference sequence). The CDR3 sequence is 15 residues long. The sequenced CDR3 bases are TGCAGTGCTAGACGTGCTCACAGTAGCTCCTACGAG. Translating gives CSARRAHSSSYE. The whole CDR3 protein reads CSARRAHSSSYEQYF.

Comment on this clone: Read coverage stops 3 residues before the CDR3 terminus; the germline J gene supplies the remainder. This chain links TRBV5-4 with TRBJ1-1, with 9 bases that match TRBD1. Germline V lookup: CDR1 SGHNT, CDR2 YYREEE (reference sequence). The V and J ends lost 10 bases and 3 bases, in that order; junction bases with no gene match: 10. The CDR3 loop spans 14 amino acids. CDR3 bases read: TGTGCCGGGACAGGGACTTCTAAGGACACTGAA. Translating it yields CAGTGTSKDTE. The complete CDR3 reads CAGTGTSKDTEAFF. Full variable domain (remainder filled in from reference TRBV5-4 and TRBJ1-1): ETGVTQSPTHLIKTRGQQVTLRCSSQSGHNTVSWYQQALGQGPQFIFQYYREEENGRGNFPPRFSGLQFPNYSSELNVNALELDDSALYLCAGTGTSKDTEAFFGQGTRLTVV.

Worth noting for this clone: The read finishes 3 residues shy of the CDR3 end, and the germline J gene is used to complete it. The chain couples TRBV7-9 to TRBJ1-6; no clear D gene. Trimming cost V 3 bases and J 8 bases, with 5 bases left between them. CDR3 size: 12 residues. The V gene's germline CDR1 is SEHNR and CDR2 FQNEAQ (reference sequence). The sequenced CDR3 bases are TGTGCCAGCAGCTTTATTGATTCACCC. It specifies CASSFIDSP. In full, the CDR3 reads CASSFIDSPLHF.

For this clone: Sequencing ends 3 residues short of the CDR3 end; the germline J gene provides the rest. This sequence joins TRBV7-9 and TRBJ1-5; a weak D match, TRBD1 (6 bases). The germline V gene has CDR1 SEHNR and CDR2 FQNEAQ (reference sequence). The CDR3 is made up of 14 amino acids. V shed 5 bases and J shed 6 bases, with 14 bases lying between them. The DNA read from the CDR3 is TGTGCCAGCAGCGCGGACAGTTTCAGTCAGCCC. Its protein is CASSADSFSQP. The CDR3 reads in full as CASSADSFSQPQHF.

Points on this clone: The read halts 3 residues ahead of the CDR3 end, with the missing end drawn from the germline J gene. J is TRBJ1-4 and V is TRBV6-1, with D tentatively TRBD1 (6 bases). V lost 4 bases, J lost 4 bases, and 16 bases lay in between. The CDR3 contains 16 residues. CDR1 is MNHNS and CDR2 is SASEGT in the germline V gene. Here the CDR3 reads CASSGGRGRGNEKLFF. Partial CDR3 DNA: TGTGCCAGCAGTGGGGGGCGAGGACGCGGTAATGAAAAA.

With regard to this clone: The read terminates 3 residues before the CDR3 end, so the remaining end is supplied by the germline J gene. The V call is TRBV19, the J call TRBJ1-5; D remains unclear. CDR1 is LNHDA, CDR2 SQIVND, per germline (reference sequence). CDR3 size: 13 residues. The V end lost 3 bases, the J end lost 2 bases, and 5 bases lay between the germline ends. The part of the CDR3 DNA that was read is TGTGCCAGTAGTATCCCTGGCAATCAGCCC. Translating it yields CASSIPGNQP. The whole CDR3 region reads CASSIPGNQPQHF.

A remark on this clone: Read data end 3 residues before the CDR3 end; the end is taken from the germline J gene. The chain combines TRBV5-6 with TRBJ1-6; D gene unclear. This CDR3 has 12 residues. The germline CDR1 and CDR2 sequences are SGHDT and YYEEEE. Between the trimmed V and J ends, which lost 4 bases and 5 bases, there was a span of 4 bases. CDR3 DNA, as far as it was read: TGTGCCAGCAGCCTAAATAATTCACCC. Residues: CASSLNNSP. The entire CDR3 protein reads CASSLNNSPLHF.

Concerning this clone: The CDR3 is cut off 3 residues early in the read; its end comes from the germline J gene. V usage is TRBV2 and J usage is TRBJ2-3; 8 bases line up with TRBD2. Germline trimming cut 2 bases from V and 4 bases from J; bases unmatched to any gene: 8. This CDR3 is built from 16 residues. The germline CDR1 and CDR2 sequences are SNHLY and FYNNEI. CDR3 DNA (partial): TGTGCCAGCAGTGAAAGTCGGGGGGGCGTCTCAGATACG. Translating gives CASSESRGGVSDT. The whole CDR3 reads CASSESRGGVSDTQYF.

Note on this clone: Sequencing ends 3 residues short of the CDR3 end; the germline J gene provides the rest. The rearrangement links TRBV11-2 to TRBJ2-7; 13 positions match TRBD2. Trimming took 5 bases from V and 5 from J; bases not matched to a gene: 6. The CDR3 has 15 amino acids. Germline CDR1 and CDR2: SGHAT and FQNNGV. The DNA read from the CDR3 is TGTGCCAGCAGCCCCACTAGCGGGAGGGCCAACGAG. It is translated as CASSPTSGRANE. The complete CDR3 protein is CASSPTSGRANEQYF.

Notes on this clone: The read comes to an end 3 residues before the CDR3 does, leaving the germline J gene to fill in the end. V usage is TRBV6-2 or TRBV6-3 and J usage is TRBJ2-5, with 10 bases that match TRBD1. The CDR3 has 15 residues. From germline, CDR1 is MNHEY and CDR2 SVGEGT. Losses at the gene ends were 2 bases for V and 5 bases for J; bases not matched to a gene: 5. The CDR3 sequence is CASSYPRTGGETQYF. The CDR3 bases that were read are TGTGCCAGCAGTTACCCCAGGACAGGGGGGGAGACC.

Comment on this clone: The read gets to within 3 residues of the CDR3 end, and the germline J gene fills in the rest. The rearrangement uses TRBV28 and TRBJ1-5; a possible D gene is TRBD1 (5 bases). CDR1 and CDR2 (germline): MDHEN, SYDVKM. Trimming took off 6 bases at V and 5 bases at J, with 14 bases between the two ends. This CDR3 comprises 14 residues. This CDR3 reads CASSQDQGDQPQHF. Partial CDR3 DNA: TGTGCCAGCAGCCAGGATCAGGGAGATCAGCCC.

In the case of this clone: The missing CDR3 end, 3 residues past where the read stops, is filled in from the germline J gene. The gene calls are TRBV9 and TRBJ2-1; D unresolved. The CDR3 covers 18 residues. Trimming left V 0 bases short and J 5 bases short, with 21 bases between. Germline CDR1 reads SGDLS; CDR2 reads YYNGEE. Partial CDR3 DNA: TGTGCCAGCAGCGTAGATAGGATCGCAGGAGTCACGAACAATGAG. Translating it yields CASSVDRIAGVTNNE. The entire CDR3 protein reads CASSVDRIAGVTNNEQFF.

With regard to this clone: Read coverage stops 3 residues before the CDR3 terminus; the germline J gene supplies the remainder. The chain links TRBV28 to TRBJ1-6; 8 positions agree with TRBD1. The CDR3 spans 17 residues. Germline CDR1 reads MDHEN; CDR2 reads SYDVKM. Trimming removed 2 bases from V and 0 bases from J; junction bases left unmatched: 3. CDR3 residues: CASSLGQGGSYNSPLHF. The sequenced CDR3 bases are TGTGCCAGCAGTTTAGGACAGGGAGGCTCCTATAATTCACCC.

Concerning this clone: The CDR3 is cut off 3 residues early in the read; its end comes from the germline J gene. The rearrangement links TRBV18 to TRBJ1-4; D remains unclear. V gave up 3 bases and J gave up 8 bases, with 13 bases separating them. Germline-derived CDR1 and CDR2 are KGHSH and LQKENI. The CDR3 contains 14 residues. CDR3 amino acids: CASSPGTRNEKLFF. CDR3 DNA, as far as it was read: TGTGCCAGCTCACCGGGCACAAGAAACGAAAAA.

With respect to this clone: The DNA ends 3 residues before the CDR3 does, and the rest of the CDR3 is filled in from the germline J gene. The chain combines TRBV7-9 with TRBJ2-1, with 9 bases aligning to TRBD1. This CDR3 has 14 residues. V lost 5 bases to trimming and J lost 4 bases; unmatched junction nucleotides: 3. The germline V gene has CDR1 SEHNR and CDR2 FQNEAQ (reference sequence). This chain's CDR3 is CASSRGTGYNEQFF. The part of the CDR3 DNA that was read is TGTGCCAGCAGCAGAGGGACAGGGTACAATGAG. Full variable domain (rest looked up from reference TRBV7-9 and TRBJ2-1): DTGVSQNPRHKITKRGQNVTFRCDPISEHNRLYWYRQTLGQGPEFLTYFQNEAQLEKSRLLSDRFSAERPKGSFSTLEIQRTEQGDSAMYLCASSRGTGYNEQFFGPGTRLTVL.

Turning to this clone: The observed sequence ends 3 residues before the CDR3 terminus, with the missing tail filled in from the germline J gene. This chain joins TRBV5-1 and TRBJ1-2; a possible D gene is TRBD1 (5 bases). Trimming removed 5 bases at V and 6 bases at J, with 14 bases between. Germline V gives CDR1 SGHRS, CDR2 YFSETQ. This CDR3 contains 13 residues. The CDR3: CASRPTDSDGYTF. The CDR3 bases that were read are TGCGCCAGCAGACCGACAGACAGTGATGGC.

Concerning this clone itself: Read coverage stops 3 residues before the CDR3 terminus; the germline J gene supplies the remainder. The genes are TRBV19 and TRBJ1-2, with 7 positions matching TRBD1. The CDR3 has 13 residues. Trimming at V came to 4 bases and at J to 6 bases, leaving 5 bases not matched to a gene. Germline assignment: CDR1 LNHDA and CDR2 SQIVND (reference sequence). CDR3 bases read: TGTGCCAGTAGTAAGGTCAGGGGGGATGGC. Protein sequence: CASSKVRGDG. The entire CDR3 reads CASSKVRGDGYTF.

About this clone: Read sequence stops 3 residues before the CDR3 end, and the germline J gene provides the missing end. This chain joins TRBV11-2 and TRBJ2-3; 9 bases map to TRBD1. Per germline, CDR1 SGHAT and CDR2 FQNNGV. CDR3 size: 14 residues. Partial CDR3 DNA: TGTGCCAGCAGCTTACGCGGACAGGGGTGGGCG. Its translation is CASSLRGQGWA. In full, the CDR3 is CASSLRGQGWAQYF.

Notes on this clone: The sequence runs out 3 residues before the end of the CDR3; the remainder is reconstructed from the germline J gene. The chain links TRBV2 to TRBJ1-1; no firm D call. The CDR3 contains 14 residues. Trimming removed 4 bases from V and 1 base from J, with 10 bases in between. Germline values: CDR1 SNHLY, CDR2 FYNNEI. CDR3 DNA, as far as it was read: TGTGCCAGCAGTGTCGGTTTTGCGAACACTGAA. Translating gives CASSVGFANTE. The full CDR3 protein is CASSVGFANTEAFF.

Worth noting for this clone: The read terminates 3 residues before the CDR3 end, so the remaining end is supplied by the germline J gene. The chain links TRBV6-1 to TRBJ1-1; D gene unclear. The germline CDR1 and CDR2 sequences are MNHNS and SASEGT. The V end was cut by 1 base, the J end by 4 bases, with 10 bases between. This CDR3 is built from 14 residues. The CDR3 sequence: CASSEVSSRTEAFF. The CDR3 DNA, read in part, is TGTGCCAGCAGTGAAGTTTCCAGTCGCACTGAA.

As to this clone: The read finishes 3 residues shy of the CDR3 end, and the germline J gene is used to complete it. The J gene is TRBJ2-3, the V gene TRBV11-2; D ambiguous. Between the trimmed V and J ends, which lost 4 bases and 2 bases, there was a span of 7 bases. The CDR3 spans 13 residues. Germline CDR1 and CDR2: SGHAT and FQNNGV. CDR3 loop: CASSSQDTDTQYF. CDR3 DNA (partial): TGTGCCAGCAGCTCACAAGACACAGATACG.

A word on this clone: The read ends 3 residues before the CDR3 terminus; that terminus is restored from the germline J gene. The chain combines TRBV10-3 with TRBJ1-1, with D possibly matching TRBD1 (5 bases). Germline V CDR1 and CDR2: ENHRY, SYGVKD. The CDR3 is 13 residues long. V lost 9 bases to trimming and J lost 0 bases, with 11 bases between them. CDR3 region: CAMRGVLNTEAFF. The covered CDR3 bases are TGTGCCATGAGAGGGGTCTTGAACACTGAA.